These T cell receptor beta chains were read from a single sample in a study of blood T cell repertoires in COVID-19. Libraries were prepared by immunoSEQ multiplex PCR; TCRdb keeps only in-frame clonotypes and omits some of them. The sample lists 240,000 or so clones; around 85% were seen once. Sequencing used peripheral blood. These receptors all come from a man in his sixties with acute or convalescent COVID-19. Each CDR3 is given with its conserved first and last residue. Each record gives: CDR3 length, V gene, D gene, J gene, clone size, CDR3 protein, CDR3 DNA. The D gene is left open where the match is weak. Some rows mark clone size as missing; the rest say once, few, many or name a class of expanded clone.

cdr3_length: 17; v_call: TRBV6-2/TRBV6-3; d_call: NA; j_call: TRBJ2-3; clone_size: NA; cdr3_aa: CASSSVRADSVTDTQYF; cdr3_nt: TGTGCCAGCAGTTCTGTTCGAGCGGACTCAGTCACAGATACGCAGTATTTT
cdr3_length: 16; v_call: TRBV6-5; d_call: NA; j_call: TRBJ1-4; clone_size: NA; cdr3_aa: CASSSPRDGGNEKLFF; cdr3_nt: TGTGCCAGCAGTTCTCCCAGGGACGGGGGGAATGAAAAACTGTTTTTT
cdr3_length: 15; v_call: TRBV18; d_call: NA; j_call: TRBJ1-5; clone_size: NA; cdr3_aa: CASSPGGEGNQPQHF; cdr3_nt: TGTGCCAGCTCACCAGGGGGCGAAGGCAATCAGCCCCAGCATTTT
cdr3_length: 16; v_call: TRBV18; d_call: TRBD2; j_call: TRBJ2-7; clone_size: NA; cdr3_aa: CASSPPTAGGTYEQYF; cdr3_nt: TGTGCCAGCTCACCACCGACGGCGGGAGGGACCTACGAGCAGTACTTC
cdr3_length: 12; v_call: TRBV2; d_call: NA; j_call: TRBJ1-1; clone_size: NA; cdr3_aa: CASRFPNPEAFF; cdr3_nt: TGTGCCAGCAGATTCCCCAATCCTGAAGCTTTCTTT
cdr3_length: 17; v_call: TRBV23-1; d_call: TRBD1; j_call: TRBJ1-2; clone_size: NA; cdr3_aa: CASSQTNPRDRAQSRHF; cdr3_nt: TGCGCCAGCAGTCAGACTAACCCCCGGGACAGAGCTCAGAGTAGACACTTC
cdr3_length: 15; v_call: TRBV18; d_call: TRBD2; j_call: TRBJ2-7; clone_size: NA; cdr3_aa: CASSSSSAGAYEQYF; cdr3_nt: TGTGCCAGCTCATCCTCGTCAGCGGGGGCCTACGAGCAGTACTTC
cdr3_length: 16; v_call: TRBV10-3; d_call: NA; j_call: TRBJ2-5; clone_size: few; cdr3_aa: CAISDASEVLKETQYF; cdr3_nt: TGTGCCATCAGTGACGCATCCGAGGTCCTTAAAGAGACCCAGTACTTC
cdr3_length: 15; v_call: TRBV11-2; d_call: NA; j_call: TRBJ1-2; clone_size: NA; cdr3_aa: CASTFTGETGYGYTF; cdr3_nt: TGTGCCAGCACCTTTACCGGGGAGACCGGATATGGCTACACCTTC
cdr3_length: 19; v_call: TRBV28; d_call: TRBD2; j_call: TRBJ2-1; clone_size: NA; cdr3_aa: CASSSSGRARFGSYNEQFF; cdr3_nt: TGTGCCAGCAGTTCTAGCGGGAGGGCCAGATTCGGCTCCTACAATGAGCAGTTCTTC
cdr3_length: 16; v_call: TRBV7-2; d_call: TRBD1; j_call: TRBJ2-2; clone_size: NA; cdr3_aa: CASSPQGTGATGELFF; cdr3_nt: TGTGCCAGCAGCCCCCAGGGGACAGGGGCCACCGGGGAGCTGTTTTTT
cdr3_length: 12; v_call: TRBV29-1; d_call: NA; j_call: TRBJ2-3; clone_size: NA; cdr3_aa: CSVRTSTDTQYF; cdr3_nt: TGCAGCGTAAGGACTAGCACAGATACGCAGTATTTT
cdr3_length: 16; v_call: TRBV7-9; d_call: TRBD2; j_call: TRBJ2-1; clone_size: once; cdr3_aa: CASSLGGLAGVHEQFF; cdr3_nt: TGTGCCAGCAGCTTAGGGGGACTAGCGGGAGTCCACGAGCAGTTCTTC
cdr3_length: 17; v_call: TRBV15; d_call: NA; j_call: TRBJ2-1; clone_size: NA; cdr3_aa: CATSREKAGFSYNEQFF; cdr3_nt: TGTGCCACCAGCAGAGAAAAGGCAGGGTTCTCCTACAATGAGCAGTTCTTC
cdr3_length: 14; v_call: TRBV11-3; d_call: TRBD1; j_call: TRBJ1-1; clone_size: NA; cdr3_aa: CASSLGETGGKAFF; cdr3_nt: TGTGCCAGCAGCTTAGGGGAGACAGGGGGTAAAGCTTTCTTT
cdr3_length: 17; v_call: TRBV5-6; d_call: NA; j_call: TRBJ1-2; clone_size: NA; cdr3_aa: CASSLLKGGKTGPYGTF; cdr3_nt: TGTGCCAGCAGCTTGCTTAAAGGGGGAAAGACAGGTCCCTACGGCACCTTC
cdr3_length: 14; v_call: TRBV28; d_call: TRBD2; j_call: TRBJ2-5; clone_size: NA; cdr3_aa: CASRNKGRVETQYF; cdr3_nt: TGTGCCAGCAGGAATAAGGGGAGGGTAGAGACCCAGTACTTC
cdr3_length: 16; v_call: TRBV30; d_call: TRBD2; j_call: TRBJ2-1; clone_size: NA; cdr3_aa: CAWSAPTSGPYNEQFF; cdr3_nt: TGTGCCTGGAGTGCCCCTACTAGCGGGCCTTACAATGAGCAGTTCTTC
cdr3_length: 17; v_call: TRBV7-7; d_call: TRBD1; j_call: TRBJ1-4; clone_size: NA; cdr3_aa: CASSPGRGRSGGEKLFF; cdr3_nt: TGTGCTAGCAGCCCGGGCCGGGGCCGTTCAGGGGGTGAAAAACTGTTTTTT
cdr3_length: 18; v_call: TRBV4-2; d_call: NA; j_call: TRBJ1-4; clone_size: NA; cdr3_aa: CASSQDRQGLATNEKLFF; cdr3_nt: TGTGCCAGCAGCCAAGATAGGCAGGGACTTGCAACTAATGAAAAACTGTTTTTT
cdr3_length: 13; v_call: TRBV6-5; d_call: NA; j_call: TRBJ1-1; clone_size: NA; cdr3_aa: CASNPGIGSEAFF; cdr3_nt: TGTGCCAGCAACCCAGGGATAGGATCTGAAGCTTTCTTT
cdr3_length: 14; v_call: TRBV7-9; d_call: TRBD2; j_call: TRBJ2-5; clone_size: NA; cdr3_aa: CASKDREGQETQYF; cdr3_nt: TGTGCCAGCAAGGATCGGGAGGGGCAAGAGACCCAGTACTTC